This TCR beta chain was sequenced during a study of shared clonotypes between healthy human individuals. For unsorted PBMC, 300 ng DNA per replicate equaled some 32,000 T cell genomes. Profiling relied on immunoSEQ multiplex PCR, and the TCRdb table lists in-frame clones only, not all of them. The data contain about 470,000 clones, about 85% of them singletons. V lost 3 bases and J 1 base, leaving 13 bases between the germline ends. The CDR3 consists of 15 residues. Germline lookup yields CDR1 SNHLY and CDR2 FYNNEI. The TCR comes from a woman in her thirties or forties in good health. Some clones in this sample may be carry-over from other donors' samples. The sample comprised PBMCs. The chain recombines TRBV2 with TRBJ2-7, with D possibly TRBD2 on 6 matching bases. CDR3 nucleotide sequence: TGTGCCAGCAGTGAGGCCGCGGGACTGTCCTACGAGCAGTACTTC. Translated, it gives CASSEAAGLSYEQYF.